Each of the 16 T cell receptor beta chains below was sequenced from the same sample in a study of OX40 agonist ivuxolimab in advanced cancers. The data were produced by immunoSEQ multiplex PCR, yet TCRdb's version contains in-frame clones alone and is incomplete. This table holds roughly 70,000 clones, 85% found once. The source was CD4+ or CD8+ T cells sorted from blood, collected in a trial of the OX40 agonist ivuxolimab. Every receptor here comes from an adult with an advanced solid tumor such as melanoma, head and neck, liver or kidney cancer.

This clone was counted once. The chain is built from TRBV10-3 and TRBJ2-2, with TRBD2 matching over 13 bases. Germline V gives CDR1 ENHRY, CDR2 SYGVKD. V dropped 9 bases and J dropped 4; count of bases not matched to a gene: 8. The CDR3 is made up of 16 amino acids. The CDR3 loop reads CAIRTSGRGGTGELFF. The CDR3 region has the DNA TGTGCCATACGGACTAGCGGGAGAGGGGGCACCGGGGAGCTGTTTTTT.

The chain joins TRBV2 to TRBJ2-3; TRBD2 matches at 8 bases. The CDR3 is 16 residues long. With V trimmed by 5 bases and J by 5 bases, 12 bases remained unmatched. Per germline, CDR1 SNHLY and CDR2 FYNNEI. CDR3 bases: TGTGCCAGCAGTTTACAAAAAGCGGGAGTGGGAGATACGCAGTATTTT. Translated, it gives CASSLQKAGVGDTQYF.

The chain joins TRBV2 to TRBJ2-7; TRBD2 aligns across 14 bases. Germline CDR1 reads SNHLY; CDR2 reads FYNNEI. V lost 10 bases and J lost 3; bases outside the gene matches: 11. The CDR3 spans 16 residues. The CDR3 nucleotides are TGTGCCACAGGGACTAGCGGGGGTAAAGAGAGCTACGAGCAGTACTTC. It is translated as CATGTSGGKESYEQYF.

This clone occurred a few times. The chain uses TRBV30 and TRBJ1-1; 7 positions match TRBD1. J gave up 1 base and V 1 base, and 3 bases lay outside the gene matches. This CDR3 has 14 residues. Per the germline V gene, CDR1 is GTSNPN and CDR2 is SVGIG (reference sequence). Here the CDR3 DNA reads TGTGCCTGGAGTGCCGGGACAGCGAACACTGAAGCTTTCTTT. Translated: CAWSAGTANTEAFF. The variable domain in full, with the rest retrieved from reference TRBV30 and TRBJ1-1, is SQTIHQWPATLVQPVGSPLSLECTVEGTSNPNLYWYRQAAGRGLQLLFYSVGIGQISSEVPQNLSASRPQDRQFILSSKKLLLSDSGFYLCAWSAGTANTEAFFGQGTRLTVV.

The chain employs TRBV6-5 and TRBJ2-7, with TRBD1 as a possible D gene (6 bases). Germline V gene sequence: CDR1 MNHEY, CDR2 SVGAGI. The CDR3 covers 15 residues. The V and J ends lost 0 bases and 3 bases respectively, with 12 bases between them. CDR3 coding DNA: TGTGCCAGCAGTTACTCGATAGGACAGCACTACGAGCAGTACTTC. It is translated as CASSYSIGQHYEQYF.

The chain uses TRBV15 and TRBJ2-1; a weak D match, TRBD2 (6 bases). The CDR3 extends over 16 amino acids. Trimming shortened V by 3 bases and J by 6 bases, and 18 bases separated the two germline ends. The germline V gene has CDR1 LNHNV and CDR2 YYDKDF (reference sequence). This chain's CDR3 is CATSRETGLPINEQFF. CDR3 coding DNA: TGTGCCACCAGCAGGGAAACGGGACTCCCCATCAATGAGCAGTTCTTC. Full variable domain (rest looked up from reference TRBV15 and TRBJ2-1): DAMVIQNPRYQVTQFGKPVTLSCSQTLNHNVMYWYQQKSSQAPKLLFHYYDKDFNNEADTPDNFQSRRPNTSFCFLDIRSPGLGDTAMYLCATSRETGLPINEQFFGPGTRLTVL.

The rearrangement links TRBV7-6 to TRBJ2-7, with 9 nucleotides matching TRBD1. CDR1 and CDR2 (germline): SGHVS, FNYEAQ. Trimming removed 3 bases from V and 7 bases from J; junction bases left unmatched: 7. The CDR3 consists of 14 residues. The CDR3 DNA follows: TGTGCCAGCAGCTTGGCCGGGACAGGGAGGGAGCAGTACTTC. Its translation is CASSLAGTGREQYF.

The chain has TRBV30 and TRBJ2-2, with D perhaps TRBD2 (6 bases). With 1 base removed from V and 0 bases from J, the gap between germline ends came to 12 bases. The CDR3 extends over 16 amino acids. From germline, CDR1 is GTSNPN and CDR2 SVGIG (reference sequence). CDR3 loop: CAWSGGVTPNTGELFF. Written as DNA, the CDR3 is TGTGCCTGGAGTGGGGGGGTGACACCGAACACCGGGGAGCTGTTTTTT.

J is TRBJ1-3 and V is TRBV4-1, with TRBD1 as a possible D gene (6 bases). The CDR3 covers 17 residues. The germline V gene encodes CDR1 MGHRA and CDR2 YSYEKL. V lost 0 bases to trimming and J lost 0 bases, with 12 bases between them. The CDR3 here is CASSQEGGGGSGNTIYF. CDR3 bases: TGCGCCAGCAGCCAAGAGGGTGGGGGCGGCTCTGGAAACACCATATATTTT.

This chain connects TRBV27 to TRBJ1-3; D is possibly TRBD1 (5 bases). This CDR3 region has 16 residues. Germline CDR1 and CDR2: MNHEY and SMNVEV (reference sequence). V lost 3 bases, J lost 0 bases, and 12 bases lay in between. CDR3: CASSFRDRDSGNTIYF. Here the CDR3 DNA reads TGTGCCAGCAGTTTTCGGGACCGAGACTCTGGAAACACCATATATTTT.

This clone was seen a single time. The DNA of the CDR3 is TGTGCCAGCAGGGGAGTCCCAGGCGTGAATCAGCCCCAGCATTTT. Amino acid sequence: CASRGVPGVNQPQHF. The J gene is TRBJ1-5, the V gene TRBV5-5; D ambiguous. CDR3 length: 15 amino acids. Germline V CDR1 and CDR2: SGHKS, YYEKEE (reference sequence). The ends were cut back, 5 bases at V and 4 bases at J, with 16 bases in the middle.

V gene TRBV7-2 combines with J gene TRBJ2-7, with a tentative D call TRBD1 (6 bases). From germline, CDR1 is SGHTA and CDR2 FQGNSA. The germline V and J ends were trimmed by 5 bases and 0 bases, with 11 bases remaining between them. This CDR3 spans 14 amino acids. The CDR3 coding sequence is TGTGCCAGCAGCGGGGGACAAATCTCCTACGAGCAGTACTTC. Protein product: CASSGGQISYEQYF.

The chain couples TRBV6-6 to TRBJ2-2; TRBD2 aligns across 8 bases. Germline CDR1 MNHNY, CDR2 SVGAGI (reference sequence). CDR3 length: 16 residues. After removal of 6 bases from V and 1 base from J, the junction contained 7 bases not matched to a gene. Here the CDR3 reads CASRPIAGLNTGELFF. In DNA, the CDR3 is TGTGCCAGCAGACCAATAGCGGGGTTGAACACCGGGGAGCTGTTTTTT.

This chain uses TRBV7-3 with TRBJ2-3; 9 bases line up with TRBD1. This CDR3 contains 16 residues. V lost 5 bases, J lost 1 base, and 7 bases stayed unmatched. The germline CDR1 and CDR2 sequences are SGHTA and FQGTGA. The CDR3, as DNA: TGTGCCAGCAGCCTAAAACAGGGGGCCGGCACAGATACGCAGTATTTT. Translation: CASSLKQGAGTDTQYF.

The rearrangement links TRBV28 to TRBJ1-5; D ambiguous. The CDR3 consists of 14 residues. Germline values: CDR1 MDHEN, CDR2 SYDVKM. With 2 bases removed from V and 0 bases from J, the gap between germline ends came to 5 bases. The CDR3 coding sequence is TGTGCCAGCAGTTTAATAGATAGCAATCAGCCCCAGCATTTT. Encoded protein: CASSLIDSNQPQHF.

This clone appeared once. The chain is built from TRBV5-5 and TRBJ2-2; 12 bases fit TRBD2. J was trimmed by 7 bases and V by 0 bases; bases with no gene match: 4. This CDR3 has 16 residues. From germline, CDR1 is SGHKS and CDR2 YYEKEE (reference sequence). The CDR3 sequence: CASSLGLAGEVGELFF. For the CDR3, the DNA is TGTGCCAGCAGCTTGGGACTAGCGGGAGAGGTCGGGGAGCTGTTTTTT. Together with reference TRBV5-5 and TRBJ2-2, the CDR3 gives the full variable domain: DAGVTQSPTHLIKTRGQQVTLRCSPISGHKSVSWYQQVLGQGPQFIFQYYEKEERGRGNFPDRFSARQFPNYSSELNVNALLLGDSALYLCASSLGLAGEVGELFFGEGSRLTVL.